This TCR beta chain emerged from a study of control samples from healthy donors and cancer patients. The length of the CDR3 is 15 residues. V lost 0 bases, J lost 2 bases, and 9 bases lay in between. The germline CDR1 and CDR2 sequences are SGDLS and YYNGEE. Method: immunoSEQ multiplex PCR; TCRdb's copy keeps in-frame clones and lacks some. Of tens of thousands of clones in the sample, roughly 90% were seen once. Sample: blood. This receptor was obtained from a woman in her fifties or sixties in good health. The rearrangement links TRBV9 to TRBJ2-1; D call uncertain. In nucleotides, the CDR3 is TGTGCCAGCAGCGTAGAGGGTTCCACCTACAATGAGCAGTTCTTC. Translating gives CASSVEGSTYNEQFF.